Presented here are 22 T cell receptor beta chains from one specimen sequenced in a study of beta chain features in type 1 diabetes. Their recognized antigens are unknown. Expressed TCRB transcripts got sequenced, as all isolated RNA was reverse transcribed. Measured with immunoSEQ multiplex PCR; TCRdb has only the in-frame clones, and not every one. The sample has hundreds of thousands of clones; over 11% are singletons. Study-wide points: Shortening that was moderate but significant affected the TCRB CDR3s of Type 1 diabetes patients in all four CD4+ subsets.

The sequencing input was naive CD4+ T cells from blood. The receptors derive from a young man with type 1 diabetes.

Only a few counts were recorded for this clone. V is TRBV5-1 and J is TRBJ2-7; D is possibly TRBD1 (5 bases). Germline V lookup: CDR1 SGHRS, CDR2 YFSETQ. The V gene lost 0 bases and the J gene lost 3 bases, with 10 bases spanning the gap. The CDR3 is 14 residues long. In DNA form, the CDR3 reads TGCGCCAGCAGCTTGGAAGGGGCAGGCTACGAGCAGTACTTC. Translated: CASSLEGAGYEQYF.

This clone has only one observation. The rearrangement links TRBV30 to TRBJ2-2; no firm D call. CDR3 length: 14 amino acids. The V end was cut by 1 base, the J end by 1 base, with 7 bases between. Germline CDR1 reads GTSNPN; CDR2 reads SVGIG (reference sequence). CDR3 sequence (DNA): TGTGCCTGGAGTGGGTCTTTGAACACCGGGGAGCTGTTTTTT. Amino acid sequence: CAWSGSLNTGELFF. Complete variable domain (other parts from reference TRBV30 and TRBJ2-2): SQTIHQWPATLVQPVGSPLSLECTVEGTSNPNLYWYRQAAGRGLQLLFYSVGIGQISSEVPQNLSASRPQDRQFILSSKKLLLSDSGFYLCAWSGSLNTGELFFGEGSRLTVL.

The chain uses TRBV5-4 and TRBJ1-2; D uncertain. The CDR3 has 15 amino acids. Deletions cut 3 bases from V and 5 bases from J, with 17 bases between. The germline CDR1 and CDR2 sequences are SGHNT and YYREEE (reference sequence). CDR3 sequence reads: CASSSRTYGGYGYTF. CDR3 bases: TGTGCCAGCAGCTCCCGGACGTACGGCGGGTATGGCTACACCTTC.

The chain has TRBV5-4 and TRBJ2-7, with D tentatively TRBD1 or TRBD2 (5 bases each). V lost 4 bases to trimming and J lost 1 base, with 15 bases between them. The germline V gene encodes CDR1 SGHNT and CDR2 YYREEE (reference sequence). This CDR3 has 15 residues. The CDR3 loop reads CASSLEVGQSYEQYF. The CDR3 nucleotides are TGTGCCAGCAGCCTGGAGGTGGGGCAGTCCTACGAGCAGTACTTC.

This clone was counted between two and nine times. The rearrangement joins TRBV5-6 to TRBJ1-4; D remains unclear. The CDR3 is made up of 11 amino acids. With 4 bases removed from V and 4 bases from J, the gap between germline ends came to 2 bases. The germline CDR1 and CDR2 sequences are SGHDT and YYEEEE. The CDR3 here is CASSINEKLFF. The DNA of the CDR3 is TGTGCCAGCAGCATTAATGAAAAACTGTTTTTT.

The chain is built from TRBV29-1 and TRBJ2-7; 9 positions agree with TRBD1. The junction had 8 bases not matched to a gene; V was cut back by 6 bases and J by 2 bases. The CDR3 has 14 residues. In germline, CDR1 is SQVTM, CDR2 ANQGSEA. CDR3 in amino acids: CSVTDRGPTYEQYF. CDR3 coding DNA: TGCAGCGTCACGGACAGGGGCCCTACCTACGAGCAGTACTTC.

This clone was counted between two and nine times. The chain uses TRBV5-1 and TRBJ2-3; D may be TRBD2 (6 bases). The CDR3 totals 14 residues. CDR1 and CDR2 from the germline V gene are SGHRS and YFSETQ. Trimming cost V 0 bases and J 7 bases, with 12 bases left between them. The DNA for the CDR3 is TGCGCCAGCAGCTTGGAGGGTAGCGGTTATACGCAGTATTTT. Protein sequence: CASSLEGSGYTQYF.

There are a few counts of this clone. This chain connects TRBV6-6 to TRBJ1-5; D is ambiguous. Per the germline V gene, CDR1 is MNHNY and CDR2 is SVGAGI (reference sequence). Trimming pared 6 bases from V and 4 bases from J, leaving 10 bases between. This CDR3 is 13 amino acids long. The CDR3 protein is CASRKTENQPQHF. The CDR3 nucleotides are TGTGCCAGCAGGAAAACAGAGAATCAGCCCCAGCATTTT.

The CDR3 bases are TGTGCCTGGAGTGTTAACACCGACAGGGAAGCTTTCTTT. Translation gives CAWSVNTDREAFF. V is TRBV30 and J is TRBJ1-1; possibly TRBD1 for D (6 bases). The V end was cut by 0 bases, the J end by 8 bases, with 13 bases between. Germline lookup yields CDR1 GTSNPN and CDR2 SVGIG (reference sequence). This CDR3 has 13 residues.

The chain joins TRBV7-9 to TRBJ2-7, with D perhaps given as TRBD1 or TRBD2 (6 bases each). With 5 bases removed from V and 6 bases from J, the gap between germline ends came to 17 bases. CDR3 length: 14 residues. Looked up from germline, CDR1 is SEHNR and CDR2 is FQNEAQ (reference sequence). The CDR3 loop is CASSLLGGMSEQYF. For the CDR3, the DNA is TGTGCCAGCAGCCTTTTAGGGGGGATGAGCGAGCAGTACTTC.

The J gene is TRBJ2-3, the V gene TRBV4-2, with TRBD2 identical over 7 bases. CDR3 length: 16 amino acids. After removal of 0 bases from V and 1 base from J, the junction contained 4 bases not matched to a gene. The germline gives CDR1 LGHNA, CDR2 YNFKEQ. The CDR3 here is CASSQELAGGTDTQYF. CDR3 nucleotides: TGTGCCAGCAGCCAAGAATTGGCGGGGGGCACAGATACGCAGTATTTT.

This clone was detected only a few times. V gene TRBV29-1 combines with J gene TRBJ1-1; D gene uncertain. The CDR3 length is 12 residues. V lost 6 bases to trimming and J lost 6 bases, with 14 bases between them. Germline assignment: CDR1 SQVTM and CDR2 ANQGSEA. The CDR3 spells CSVRKRIAEAFF. The CDR3, as DNA: TGCAGCGTACGAAAGAGAATCGCTGAAGCTTTCTTT.

This clone was observed a handful of times. The V call is TRBV2, the J call TRBJ1-6; no definite D call. Germline V gives CDR1 SNHLY, CDR2 FYNNEI. Trimming stripped 8 bases from V and 5 bases from J, with 7 bases between. The CDR3 has 12 amino acids. Written as DNA, the CDR3 is TGTGCCAGCCAATACCATAATTCACCCCTCCACTTT. Translated, it gives CASQYHNSPLHF.

The chain is built from TRBV27 and TRBJ2-3; D call uncertain. Germline values: CDR1 MNHEY, CDR2 SMNVEV (reference sequence). V lost 6 bases to trimming and J lost 0 bases, with 10 bases between them. The CDR3 is 14 amino acids. The DNA for the CDR3 is TGTGCCAGCAGACGGACCCTTAGCACAGATACGCAGTATTTT. Protein sequence: CASRRTLSTDTQYF.

This clone was observed a handful of times. V gene TRBV27 combines with J gene TRBJ2-6; 8 nucleotides line up with TRBD1. CDR3 length equals 16 residues. V was clipped by 3 bases and J by 4 bases; unmatched bases: 5. Germline values: CDR1 MNHEY, CDR2 SMNVEV (reference sequence). The CDR3 DNA sequence: TGTGCCAGCAGTTTGTGGACAGGGTACGGGGCCAACGTCCTGACTTTC. The encoded protein is CASSLWTGYGANVLTF.

This clone turned up a few times. The chain uses TRBV25-1 and TRBJ1-2; TRBD1 is a possible D gene (5 bases). CDR3 length equals 14 residues. V was clipped by 0 bases and J by 4 bases, with 9 bases between them. CDR1 is MGHDK and CDR2 is SYGVNS in the germline V gene. The CDR3 nucleotides are TGTGCCAGCAGTGAATATGAACAGGTCTATGGCTACACCTTC. It yields the protein CASSEYEQVYGYTF.

The genes are TRBV7-9 and TRBJ2-1, with D perhaps TRBD2 (6 bases). CDR1 is SEHNR and CDR2 is FQNEAQ in the germline V gene (reference sequence). V lost 2 bases and J lost 3, with 17 bases in between. This CDR3 spans 17 amino acids. In nucleotides, the CDR3 is TGTGCCAGCAGCTTAACTAGCAGGGTGGGGTTCTACAATGAGCAGTTCTTC. This translates into CASSLTSRVGFYNEQFF.

This clone was recorded a few times. The chain links TRBV6-6 to TRBJ2-1; TRBD1 agrees at 9 bases. V was pared by 4 bases and J by 7 bases, with 8 bases of the junction left unmatched. The V gene's germline CDR1 is MNHNY and CDR2 SVGAGI (reference sequence). The CDR3 totals 15 residues. CDR3 region: CASSSSGQGRNEQFF. The CDR3 bases are TGTGCCAGCAGTTCCTCCGGACAGGGGCGAAATGAGCAGTTCTTC.

There are a few counts of this clone. The chain links TRBV7-9 to TRBJ2-1; 8 bases are a match to TRBD1. Per the germline V gene, CDR1 is SEHNR and CDR2 is FQNEAQ (reference sequence). This CDR3 contains 15 residues. Losses at the gene ends were 5 bases for V and 4 bases for J; bases not matched to a gene: 7. This CDR3 reads CASSLRGPEYNEQFF. The CDR3 DNA is TGTGCCAGCAGCCTCAGGGGGCCGGAGTACAATGAGCAGTTCTTC. The variable domain in full, completed from reference TRBV7-9 and TRBJ2-1, reads DTGVSQNPRHKITKRGQNVTFRCDPISEHNRLYWYRQTLGQGPEFLTYFQNEAQLEKSRLLSDRFSAERPKGSFSTLEIQRTEQGDSAMYLCASSLRGPEYNEQFFGPGTRLTVL.

This clone was counted a few times. The chain has TRBV4-2 and TRBJ2-1; D is undetermined. The V gene lost 0 bases and the J gene lost 9 bases, with 21 bases spanning the gap. The length of the CDR3 is 17 residues. Germline CDR1 LGHNA, CDR2 YNFKEQ. Written as DNA, the CDR3 is TGTGCCAGCAGCCAAGATACGAAGTACACCCTACTTGGTGAGCAGTTCTTC. This sequence encodes CASSQDTKYTLLGEQFF.

This clone came up a few times. The rearrangement joins TRBV29-1 to TRBJ2-3, with 9 bases matching TRBD1. In germline, CDR1 is SQVTM, CDR2 ANQGSEA. The CDR3 totals 21 residues. V lost 0 bases, J lost 2 bases, and 21 bases stayed unmatched. The CDR3 is CSVEEVGSIVGTGSNTDTQYF. The CDR3 nucleotides are TGCAGCGTTGAAGAGGTCGGGAGTATCGTTGGGACAGGGTCAAACACAGATACGCAGTATTTT.

There are a few counts of this clone. This chain joins TRBV6-1 and TRBJ1-1; D is perhaps TRBD1 (5 bases). There are 14 residues in the CDR3. CDR1 and CDR2 from the germline V gene are MNHNS and SASEGT. The V gene lost 4 bases and the J gene lost 1 base, with 10 bases spanning the gap. In DNA form, the CDR3 reads TGTGCCAGCAGTGTGGGACCGACGAACACTGAAGCTTTCTTT. Its translation: CASSVGPTNTEAFF.